This T cell receptor (beta chain) came from a study of long-term antiretroviral therapy in people with HIV. Runs used v3.0 of the immunoSEQ assay and were done at survey level. Clones were read by immunoSEQ multiplex PCR, and TCRdb kept only the in-frame ones, dropping some. The sample consists of tens of thousands of clones, roughly 90% of them appearing once. The germline V and J ends were trimmed by 4 bases and 2 bases, with 13 bases remaining between them. This CDR3 is built from 14 residues. CDR1 is SQVTM, CDR2 ANQGSEA, per germline. The material sequenced was unsorted PBMCs, taken 0.6 years after starting antiretroviral therapy. The chain joins TRBV29-1 to TRBJ2-3, with D perhaps matching TRBD2 (5 bases). The clonotype comes from a man aged 60 to 75 with HIV. The CDR3: CSVVVRGFTDTQYF. The CDR3 DNA reads as TGCAGCGTTGTAGTCCGAGGGTTCACAGATACGCAGTATTTT.